The rows below give T cell receptor beta chains drawn from one sample of a study of response to subunit inactivated influenza vaccine. TCRdb re-called the RT-PCR reads with MiXCR, one entry per CDR3 protein. The sample includes 500,000 or so distinct CDR3 sequences, about 17% of them seen just once. The sample in question was CD4+ T cells sorted from PBMCs, obtained around 25 months after vaccination. Receptors originate from a man aged 50 to 69 who received an inactivated influenza vaccine. Each CDR3 is given with its conserved first and last residue. D genes are given only for firm matches. Clone size is given for some rows only: seen once, a few or many times, or a class if the clone is expanded.

>TRBV3-1|few|.|TRBJ2-1
TGTGCCAGCAGCCAAGATGCAGGGGTCAATGAGCAGTTCTTC
CASSQDAGVNEQFF
>TRBV5-6|few|TRBD2|TRBJ2-4
TGTGCCAGCAGCTCCCGGACTAGCGGACTCGAACTAGCCAAAAACATTCAGTACTTC
CASSSRTSGLELAKNIQYF
>TRBV3-1|.|.|TRBJ1-2
TGTGCCAGCGAAGACTTAAACTATGGCTACACCTTC
CASEDLNYGYTF
>TRBV5-8|.|.|TRBJ2-3
TGTGCCAGCAGCCCGCGGGGGCATCAGGCAGATACGCAGTATTTT
CASSPRGHQADTQYF
>TRBV10-3|many|.|TRBJ2-3
TGTGCCATCAAGCTCACAAGCACAGATACGCAGTATTTT
CAIKLTSTDTQYF
>TRBV4-3|few|.|TRBJ1-1
TGCGCCAGCAGCCAAGGGCTTCGCGGGGTAACTGAAGCTTTCTTT
CASSQGLRGVTEAFF
>TRBV7-9|few|.|TRBJ2-3
TGTGCCAGCAGCCTGGACTACACCCCGAGGGTTACGCAGTATTTT
CASSLDYTPRVTQYF
>TRBV25-1|.|.|TRBJ2-1
TGTGCCAGCGGCCTTTATGGGGGTGAGCAGTTCTTC
CASGLYGGEQFF
>TRBV14|many|.|TRBJ2-1
TGTGCCAGCAGCCAAGGACACAGCTCCTACAATGAGCAGTTCTTC
CASSQGHSSYNEQFF
>TRBV20-1|many|.|TRBJ1-1
TGCAGTGCTAGAGATCCCCGGGCAGGGATGAACACTGAAGCTTTCTTT
CSARDPRAGMNTEAFF
>TRBV9|.|.|TRBJ2-2
TGTGCCAGCAGCGGAAGGAAGGGAACGGGGGAGCTGTTTTTT
CASSGRKGTGELFF
>TRBV2|.|.|TRBJ1-4
TGTGCCAGCGCCCCAGGGAAGGGTAATGAAAAACTGTTTTTT
CASAPGKGNEKLFF
>TRBV7-9|few|.|TRBJ1-2
TGTGCCAACTCGATCGACAGTGTATATGGCTACACCTTC
CANSIDSVYGYTF
>TRBV18|few|TRBD2|TRBJ2-1
TGTGCCAGCTCACCCTCCGGGACTAGCGGGAGCAAAGAGCAGTTCTTC
CASSPSGTSGSKEQFF
>TRBV7-8|.|.|TRBJ2-3
TGTGCCGGCGCCCTGGGGGCTAGAGATACGCAGTATTTT
CAGALGARDTQYF
>TRBV7-3|few|TRBD2|TRBJ2-1
TGTGCCAGCAGCTTACTAGCGGGAGATGTTAATGAGCAGTTCTTC
CASSLLAGDVNEQFF
>TRBV10-3|.|TRBD1|TRBJ2-7
TGTGCCATCAGTGAAGGGGGCCGGTACGAGCAGTACTTC
CAISEGGRYEQYF
>TRBV5-1|.|.|TRBJ2-3
TGCGCCAGCAGCCTGGACGGACCCCACACAGATACGCAGTATTTT
CASSLDGPHTDTQYF
>TRBV30|few|TRBD1|TRBJ2-3
TGTGCCTGGTCGTCGGCAGGGGGCTCGGGTACGCAGTATTTT
CAWSSAGGSGTQYF
>TRBV9|few|.|TRBJ1-3
TGTGCCAGCAGCGTCTACAGCTCTGGAAACACCATATATTTT
CASSVYSSGNTIYF
>TRBV12-3/TRBV12-4|few|.|TRBJ2-1
TGTGCCAGCAGTTCTACCAGCCGAACCTACAATGAGCAGTTCTTC
CASSSTSRTYNEQFF
>TRBV3-1|many|TRBD1|TRBJ2-3
TGTGCCAGCAGCCAAGGCAGAGGGGGCTACACAGATACGCAGTATTTT
CASSQGRGGYTDTQYF
>TRBV19|many|.|TRBJ2-1
TGTGCCAGTAGTTCACAGGCCCGGGAGCAGTTCTTC
CASSSQAREQFF
>TRBV4-3|few|.|TRBJ2-3
TGCGCCAGCAGCCAAGATACAGTCACAGATACGCAGTATTTT
CASSQDTVTDTQYF
>TRBV5-1|many|TRBD2|TRBJ2-3
TGCGCCAGCAGCTTACGGACTAGCGGGGGCTCCGCAGATACGCAGTATTTT
CASSLRTSGGSADTQYF
>TRBV15|few|.|TRBJ2-2
TGTGCCACCAGCAGCGAACGGGGGCGGAACACCGGGGAGCTGTTTTTT
CATSSERGRNTGELFF
>TRBV2|few|TRBD2|TRBJ2-2
TGTGCCAGCAAGACTAGCGGGGGAACCGGGGAGCTGTTTTTT
CASKTSGGTGELFF
>TRBV3-1|.|.|TRBJ2-3
TGTGCCAGCAGCCAAGGATCTCAGCCCTACAGCACAGATACGCAGTATTTT
CASSQGSQPYSTDTQYF
>TRBV5-1|many|.|TRBJ2-7
TGCGCCAGCAGCAAGGACAGCTACGAGCAGTACTTC
CASSKDSYEQYF
>TRBV2|many|.|TRBJ2-5
TGTGCCAGCAGTGAAAGGCCGGAGACCCAGTACTTC
CASSERPETQYF
>TRBV24-1|few|TRBD1|TRBJ1-1
TGTGCCACCAGACAGGGGGCCGGCACTGAAGCTTTCTTT
CATRQGAGTEAFF
>TRBV6-6|many|TRBD1|TRBJ2-7
TGTGCCAGCAGTGGACAGGGGACCTACGAGCAGTACTTC
CASSGQGTYEQYF
>TRBV6-1|.|.|TRBJ2-3
TGTGCCAGCAGTGAATATGACAGCACAGATACGCAGTATTTT
CASSEYDSTDTQYF
>TRBV6-5|.|TRBD2|TRBJ2-2
TGTGCCAGCAGTTACTCTGGACTAGCGGGGAACACCGGGGAGCTGTTTTTT
CASSYSGLAGNTGELFF
>TRBV20-1|few|.|TRBJ2-3
TGCAGTGCTACTAAGACCGGGACTCCCAAAGATACGCAGTATTTT
CSATKTGTPKDTQYF
>TRBV9|.|.|TRBJ2-5
TGTGCCAGCAGCGTAAACCCGGGAGAGACCCAGTACTTC
CASSVNPGETQYF
>TRBV6-1|.|.|TRBJ2-5
TGTGCCAGCGGGGCAGGTCGGGCCGCTTGGGAGACCCAGTACTTC
CASGAGRAAWETQYF
>TRBV20-1|.|TRBD1|TRBJ1-5
TGCAGTGCTAGAGTGGCAGGGGGAGGTAGCAATCAGCCCCAGCATTTT
CSARVAGGGSNQPQHF
>TRBV4-3|.|.|TRBJ2-2
TGCGCCAGCAGCCAAGAGACAACCGGGGAGCTGTTTTTT
CASSQETTGELFF
>TRBV20-1|few|.|TRBJ2-1
TGCAGTGCTAGAGTCCCGGGACCGAGATACAATGAGCAGTTCTTC
CSARVPGPRYNEQFF
>TRBV3-1|few|TRBD1|TRBJ2-7
TGTGCCAGCAGCCTTACAGGGGTGGACGAGCAGTACTTC
CASSLTGVDEQYF
>TRBV2|.|.|TRBJ2-7
TGTGCCAGCAGTGAAGCCTTGACAGCATTATACGAGCAGTACTTC
CASSEALTALYEQYF
>TRBV6-2/TRBV6-3|.|.|TRBJ2-7
TGTGCCAGCAGTTCTGCCATGACTAGTACCTACGAGCAGTACTTC
CASSSAMTSTYEQYF
>TRBV20-1|.|.|TRBJ2-1
TGCAGTGCTGTGAGCTCCTACAATGAGCAGTTCTTC
CSAVSSYNEQFF
>TRBV28|few|.|TRBJ1-1
TGTGCCAGCAGTTTAGCGTCACAGGGCGAGGGGGCTTTCTTT
CASSLASQGEGAFF
>TRBV20-1|few|TRBD1|TRBJ2-7
TGCAGTGCTCTTGGGACAGTCCAGGGATACGAGCAGTACTTC
CSALGTVQGYEQYF
>TRBV2|.|.|TRBJ1-5
TGTGCCAGCACTCCCGAGGATGGGGCCCAGCATTTT
CASTPEDGAQHF
>TRBV20-1|.|.|TRBJ2-1
TGCAGTGCTAGTCCACTCGACAGTTCAGCCTACAATGAGCAGTTCTTC
CSASPLDSSAYNEQFF
>TRBV5-1|many|.|TRBJ2-2
TGCGCCAGCAGCTTGAAAGGTGCAGGGGACACCGGGGAGCTGTTTTTT
CASSLKGAGDTGELFF
>TRBV9|many|.|TRBJ2-1
TGTGCCAGCAGCGGAGATCTAGCGTTCTACAATGAGCAGTTCTTC
CASSGDLAFYNEQFF